The clone carrying this T cell receptor beta chain was seen at least ten times. Its antigen is as yet unknown. Being one base from a much bigger clone, this may be a read error. Study-wide results and limits: Whole repertoires were not studied in the larger cohort, only one V-J beta rearrangement. Tumor memory CD4+ T cell TCR gene usage clustered with blood and lymph node memory CD4+ cells and lymph node naive CD4+ cells.

TCRdb re-derived calls from the 5' RACE reads in MiXCR, one entry per CDR3 protein. The sample has 13,000 or so distinct CDR3 sequences, more than 20% seen once; the top ten hold less than 4%. Purified naive CD4+ T cells were depleted of CD25+ Tregs. The sample was naive CD4+ T cells sorted from blood. As for subset: naive CD4+ T cells, CD4+CD45RA+CD25-. This clonotype originated in a female donor with breast cancer.

CDR3 residues: CASSKNRGLSGNEQFF. For the CDR3, the DNA is TGTGCCAGCAGTAAAAACCGGGGCCTATCGGGGAATGAGCAGTTCTTC. The chain links TRBV5-6 to TRBJ2-1; D possibly matches TRBD1 or TRBD2 (5 bases each). CDR1 and CDR2 (germline): SGHDT, YYEEEE. This CDR3 region has 16 residues. V shed 5 bases and J shed 7 bases, with 22 bases lying between them.